This T cell receptor beta chain was identified during a study of T-cell memory formation after mild COVID-19. This CDR3 region has 13 residues. Germline CDR1 reads SNHLY; CDR2 reads FYNNEI. Trimming stripped 6 bases from V and 2 bases from J, with 9 bases between. This clonotype was found a few times. Its antigen is still unknown. Researchers used 5'RACE with constant-segment primers to make TCR alpha and TCR beta cDNA libraries that carry sample barcodes and UMIs. MiXCR, applied by TCRdb to the 5' RACE reads, yields one record per CDR3 protein. The sample holds fewer than 650,000 distinct CDR3 sequences, less than 25% seen once. Whole-study results and caveats: The CD4+ clones that contracted clustered mainly within CM and EM, and the CD8+ clones concentrated in EMRA.

The chain has TRBV2 and TRBJ2-3; no reliable D call. Sequencing was done on a sample of PBMCs or a T cell subset sorted from them (not recorded which). This TCR was recovered from an adult woman who had mild COVID-19 (a few samples of this study predate the infection). Cell type and time point are not known. The CDR3 reads CASRVRTTDTQYF. DNA of the CDR3: TGTGCCAGCAGGGTCAGGACCACAGATACGCAGTATTTT.